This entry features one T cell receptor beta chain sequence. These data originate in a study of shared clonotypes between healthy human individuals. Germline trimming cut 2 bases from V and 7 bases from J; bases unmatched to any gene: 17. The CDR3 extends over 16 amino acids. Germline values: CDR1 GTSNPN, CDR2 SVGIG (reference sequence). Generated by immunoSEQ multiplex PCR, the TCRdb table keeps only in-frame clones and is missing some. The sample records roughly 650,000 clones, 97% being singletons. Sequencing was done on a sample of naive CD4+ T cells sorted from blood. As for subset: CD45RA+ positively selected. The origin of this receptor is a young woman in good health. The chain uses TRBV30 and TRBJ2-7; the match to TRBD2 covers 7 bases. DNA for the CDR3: TGTGCCTGGAGTAGCCGTTACGGCGCGGGAGCGGGAGAGCAGTACTTC. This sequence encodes CAWSSRYGAGAGEQYF.